This TCR beta chain was identified during a study of cytomegalovirus exposure and HLA in healthy donors. Sampled while nominally healthy, donors likely had unrecorded immune exposures. Germline V CDR1 and CDR2: SGHRS, YFSETQ. The CDR3 is 16 residues long. V lost 5 bases and J lost 4; bases outside the gene matches: 7. PCR was performed using 60 Vbeta and 13 Jbeta primers. Data came from immunoSEQ multiplex PCR; TCRdb stores just in-frame clones and leaves some out. The sample shows fewer than 150,000 clones, around three quarters of them seen only once. This chain connects TRBV5-1 to TRBJ2-2, with 11 nucleotides matching TRBD2. The sequence came from a woman between 40 and 50 years old in good health and CMV-seropositive. The sample comprised PBMCs. The CDR3 DNA reads TGCGCCAGCAGTTCTCTAGCGGGAGGAAGCACCGGGGAGCTGTTTTTT. This gives the protein CASSSLAGGSTGELFF.